The clone carrying this T cell receptor (beta chain) was seen just once. Its antigen is undetermined. The data originate from a study of OX40 agonist ivuxolimab in advanced cancers. The overall study: Across the patients, intravenous ivuxolimab was delivered every 2 weeks at 0.01 to 10 mg/kg. Prior anti-PD-1, anti-PD-L1 or anti-CTLA-4 therapy did not bar entry, and more than 35% had some.

Here immunoSEQ multiplex PCR was the method, and the copy in TCRdb shows in-frame clones only, minus some. The repertoire holds fewer than 20,000 clones, with about 90% as singletons. Study-level points and caveats: Antigen specificity was not determined for the expanded peripheral T cells.

Sequencing was performed on CD4+ or CD8+ T cells sorted from blood, taken in a trial of the OX40 agonist ivuxolimab. The receptor was derived from an adult with an advanced solid tumor such as melanoma, head and neck, liver or kidney cancer.

The CDR3 DNA reads TGTGCCAGCAGTCCCGGGGCTGGAACCTATGGCTACACCTTC. Translating gives CASSPGAGTYGYTF. V and J are TRBV27 and TRBJ1-2, with D possibly being TRBD1 (5 bases). Trimming stripped 5 bases from V and 4 bases from J, with 14 bases between. The CDR3 has 14 residues. The V gene's germline CDR1 is MNHEY and CDR2 SMNVEV (reference sequence).